This T cell receptor beta chain was identified during a study of cytotoxic CD8 clonotypes in ibrutinib-treated CLL. Turning to the study itself: Response sampling came at median around twelve months of treatment, ranging about 6 to 40 months. Study-wide results and caveats: While tracking circulating CD8+ T-cell counts, baseline clonality exceeded that of age-matched healthy donors. Having risen at ibrutinib response, clonality had fallen back toward baseline by progression.

This CDR3 contains 10 residues. Deletions cut 2 bases from V and 10 bases from J, with 3 bases between. CDR1 and CDR2 from the germline V gene are SNHLY and FYNNEI. Only in-frame clones appear in the TCRdb table, and some are missing; sequencing was by immunoSEQ multiplex PCR. The sample holds hundreds of thousands of clones, 70% seen once. In the case of this clone: Its specificity is unknown.

The chain joins TRBV2 to TRBJ2-1; no reliable D call. Sequencing was performed on PBMCs, taken after 24 months of ibrutinib treatment. The clonotype originates from a human donor with chronic lymphocytic leukemia. The CDR3 reads CASSETEQFF. CDR3 nucleotides: TGTGCCAGCAGTGAAACAGAGCAGTTCTTC. Variable domain in full (rest from reference TRBV2 and TRBJ2-1): EPEVTQTPSHQVTQMGQEVILRCVPISNHLYFYWYRQILGQKVEFLVSFYNNEISEKSEIFDDQFSVERPDGSNFTLKIRSTKLEDSAMYFCASSETEQFFGPGTRLTVL.